What follows describes a single TCR beta chain. The antigen is undetermined. Treatment described: randomized to nivolumab then ipilimumab (arm A) or the reverse (arm B). This CDR3 comprises 15 residues. Germline CDR1 reads SGHNT; CDR2 reads YENEEA. V lost 4 bases and J 4 bases, leaving 17 bases between the germline ends. The data were produced by immunoSEQ multiplex PCR, yet TCRdb's version contains in-frame clones alone and is incomplete. The table lists 8,000 to 10,000 clones, less than 25% of them singletons. This sample was included in a study of sequential checkpoint blockade in melanoma. Across the study: Patients were randomized 1:1 to nivolumab-then-ipilimumab or ipilimumab-then-nivolumab first-line. General study points: PD-L1 staining and CD8+ counts, not mutational load, tracked tumor T-cell clonality.

V is TRBV11-3 and J is TRBJ2-7; no reliable D call. The sequence was obtained from a human donor with melanoma. Sequencing used tumor tissue (inferred from file names), obtained from a patient given nivolumab and ipilimumab in sequence. CDR3 sequence: CASSSGGYSVYEQYF. CDR3 in DNA: TGTGCCAGCAGCTCGGGTGGGTATTCGGTTTACGAGCAGTACTTC.